This TCR beta chain appears in the sequencing data of a study of CD8 T cells in Susac syndrome. About the study: Within the sequenced Susac syndrome patient group, five or six exhibited active disease and about eight were in remission. Whole-study results and caveats: Maximal CD8+ clonal expansion in Susac was observed within TEMRA cells and among active patients.

The V gene lost 0 bases and the J gene lost 5 bases, with 6 bases spanning the gap. The length of the CDR3 is 14 residues. From germline, CDR1 is SGHDT and CDR2 YYEEEE. Concerning this clonotype itself: The antigen is not known.

About 0.45 to 1 ug RNA was reverse transcribed with random hexamers. TCR beta CDR3 was amplified by immunoSEQ covering 54 Vbeta and 13 Jbeta. TCRdb re-called the immunoSEQ multiplex PCR reads through MiXCR, storing one row per CDR3 protein. The sample shows 75,000 or so distinct CDR3 sequences, approximately 95% of them seen only once. The rearrangement uses TRBV5-6 and TRBJ1-6; D call uncertain. The sequencing input was CD8+ T cells from PBMCs. This receptor was obtained from a human donor with Susac syndrome. The chain's CDR3 is CASSLGVDNSPLHF. In DNA, the CDR3 is TGTGCCAGCAGCTTGGGGGTCGATAATTCACCCCTCCACTTT.